The TCR beta chain under discussion was sequenced for a study of graft-versus-host responses after intestinal transplantation. Study at large: Each of the recipients got a multivisceral, liver-intestinal, or isolated intestinal transplant.

Study-level points and caveats: Detection of GvH clones occurred in recipient marrow, and some had their first appearance in ileum or blood.

Profiling relied on immunoSEQ multiplex PCR, and the TCRdb table lists in-frame clones only, not all of them. This sample has 8,000 to 10,000 clones, with 70% to 90% found just once. The CDR3 length is 15 residues. V lost 2 bases and J lost 3, with 13 bases in between. Germline V gene lookup returns CDR1 SNHLY and CDR2 FYNNEI. Intraepithelial lymphocytes and lamina propria lymphocytes were released through processing of graft tissue. Turning to this clone: The antigen is undetermined.

This sequence was found in a human patient who received an intestinal transplant, so some T cells may come from the graft donor. This rearrangement joins TRBV2 to TRBJ1-1, with D perhaps TRBD1 (5 bases). Here the sequenced sample was ileum tissue, taken around 760 days after intestinal transplantation. CDR3 protein: CASSEMGRRDTEAFF. The CDR3 coding sequence is TGTGCCAGCAGTGAAATGGGCCGCAGGGACACTGAAGCTTTCTTT.